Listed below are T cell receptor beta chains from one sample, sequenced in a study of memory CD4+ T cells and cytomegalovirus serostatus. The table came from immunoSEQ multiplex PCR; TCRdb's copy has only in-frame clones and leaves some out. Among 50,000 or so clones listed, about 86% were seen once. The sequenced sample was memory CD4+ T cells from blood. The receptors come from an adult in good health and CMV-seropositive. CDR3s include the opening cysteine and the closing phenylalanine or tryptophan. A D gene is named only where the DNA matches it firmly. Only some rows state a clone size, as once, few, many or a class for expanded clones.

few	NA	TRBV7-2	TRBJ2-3	TGTGCCAGCAGCTTATCCACCGGGACCCCTGATACGCAGTATTTT	CASSLSTGTPDTQYF
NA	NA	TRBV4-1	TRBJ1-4	TGCGCCAGCAGCGAAAGGTGGGGCGCAACTAATGAAAAACTGTTTTTT	CASSERWGATNEKLFF
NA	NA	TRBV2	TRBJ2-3	TGTGCCAGCAGTGAGGTCTGGAGCACAGATACGCAGTATTTT	CASSEVWSTDTQYF
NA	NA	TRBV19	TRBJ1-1	TGTGCCAGTAGTATAAGCCAGGCAGAAAAAGCTTTCTTT	CASSISQAEKAFF
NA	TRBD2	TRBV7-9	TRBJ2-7	TGTGCCAGCAGCTTAGTTAGCGGGAGTTCCGAGCAGTACTTC	CASSLVSGSSEQYF
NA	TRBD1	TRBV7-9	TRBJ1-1	TGTGCCAGCAAACGACAGGGAGTGAACACTGAAGCTTTCTTT	CASKRQGVNTEAFF
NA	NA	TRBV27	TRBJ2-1	TGTGCCAGCAGTTTACGGGCAGGGGATAATGAGCAGTTCTTC	CASSLRAGDNEQFF
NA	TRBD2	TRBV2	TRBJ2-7	TGTGCCAGCAGGACTAGCGGGGCCTCCTACGAGCAGTACTTC	CASRTSGASYEQYF
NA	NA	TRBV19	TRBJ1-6	TGTGCCACCCAGGGGACGGGGAGCTTTACTTCACCCCTCCACTTT	CATQGTGSFTSPLHF
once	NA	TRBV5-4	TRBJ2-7	TGTGCCAGCAGCTTACAGGGTCCCTACGAGCAGTACTTC	CASSLQGPYEQYF
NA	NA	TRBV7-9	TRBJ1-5	TGTGCCAGCAGCTTAGGAGATTATAGCAATCAGCCCCAGCATTTT	CASSLGDYSNQPQHF
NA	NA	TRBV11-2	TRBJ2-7	TGTGCCAGCAGCTTAGGTTTTAGCTCCTACGAGCAGTACTTC	CASSLGFSSYEQYF
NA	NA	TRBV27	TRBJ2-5	TGTGCCAGCAGTTTTAGCCCCACAGCCCAAGAGACCCAGTACTTC	CASSFSPTAQETQYF
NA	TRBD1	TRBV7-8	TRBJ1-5	TGTGCCAGCAGCAAGGACAGGGGGAATCAGCCCCAGCATTTT	CASSKDRGNQPQHF
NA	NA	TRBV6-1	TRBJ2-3	TGTGCCAGCGAGGTCGTTGGCACAGATACGCAGTATTTT	CASEVVGTDTQYF
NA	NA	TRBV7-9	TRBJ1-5	TGTGCCAGCAGCCCCGGGACATTCGGGCAGCCCCAGCATTTT	CASSPGTFGQPQHF
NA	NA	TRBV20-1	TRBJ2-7	TGCAGTGCTCTGAGGAGAGACGAGCAGTACTTC	CSALRRDEQYF
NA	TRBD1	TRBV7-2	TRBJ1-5	TGTGCCAGCAGCCCACGGGGACAGAGCAATCAGCCCCAGCATTTT	CASSPRGQSNQPQHF
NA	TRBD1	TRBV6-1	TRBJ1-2	TGTGCCAGCAGGGTTAAAGGGGGCAACTATGGCTACACCTTC	CASRVKGGNYGYTF
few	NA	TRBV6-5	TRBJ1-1	TGTGCCAGCAGTCCCGGGAGCCGGACTGAAGCTTTCTTT	CASSPGSRTEAFF
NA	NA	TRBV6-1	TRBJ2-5	TGTGCCAGCGTCAACCGACGAGAGACCCAGTACTTC	CASVNRRETQYF